This T cell receptor (beta chain) was sequenced for a study of cytomegalovirus exposure and HLA in healthy donors. Study as a whole: The approximately 690 first-cohort repertoires and the approximately 110 validation repertoires shared the same platform, a later analysis reported.

With respect to this clone: The antigen is undetermined.

This table comes from immunoSEQ multiplex PCR, and its TCRdb copy is limited to in-frame clones, with some not included. The table shows around 190,000 clones, with about 81% occurring only once. V lost 5 bases to trimming and J lost 7 bases, with 18 bases between them. The CDR3 has 14 residues. Germline CDR1 and CDR2: MDHEN and SYDVKM. The donors were part of the validation cohort of over a hundred subjects. That cohort was separate from the first cohort, which comprised under 700 subjects. The study's findings and limits: According to the study, 160 or so TCR beta chains were cytomegalovirus-associated. The tendency of first-cohort TCR clusters to co-occur in the approximately 120 validation repertoires was identified by a subsequent analysis.

This TCR was recovered from a woman aged 25 to 45 in good health and CMV-seronegative. The sample consisted of PBMCs. V usage is TRBV28 and J usage is TRBJ2-7, with TRBD2 as a possible D gene (5 bases). CDR3 in DNA: TGTGCCAGCAGTCGGCCGGGCCCCCCGGGGGAGCAGTACTTC. It is translated as CASSRPGPPGEQYF.